This entry is about one T cell receptor beta chain. The sample belongs to a study of blood T cell repertoires in COVID-19. Profiled with immunoSEQ multiplex PCR; TCRdb holds only in-frame clones, not every one. The sample records about 190,000 clones, 88% being singletons. The CDR3 covers 15 residues. V dropped 2 bases and J dropped 5; count of bases not matched to a gene: 2. Germline V gene lookup returns CDR1 SGHRS and CDR2 YFSETQ. The receptor's source is a man between 18 and 35 years old with active or convalescent COVID-19. V is TRBV5-1 and J is TRBJ2-3; TRBD2 matches 13 bases. The specimen was peripheral blood. The CDR3 loop reads CASSFTSGGGDTQYF. The CDR3, as DNA: TGCGCCAGCAGCTTCACTAGCGGGGGGGGAGATACGCAGTATTTT.